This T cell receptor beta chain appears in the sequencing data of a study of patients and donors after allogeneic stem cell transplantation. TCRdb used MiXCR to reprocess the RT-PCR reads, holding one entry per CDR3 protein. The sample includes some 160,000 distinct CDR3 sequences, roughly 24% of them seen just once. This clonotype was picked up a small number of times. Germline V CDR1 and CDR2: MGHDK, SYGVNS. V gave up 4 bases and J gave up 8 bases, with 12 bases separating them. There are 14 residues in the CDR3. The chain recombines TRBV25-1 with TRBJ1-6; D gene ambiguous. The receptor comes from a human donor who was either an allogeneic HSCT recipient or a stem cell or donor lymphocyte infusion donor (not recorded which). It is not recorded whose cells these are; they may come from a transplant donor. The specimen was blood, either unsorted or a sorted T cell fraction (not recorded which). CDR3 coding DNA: TGTGCCAGCAGTGCCACCGCAGGCGATTCACCCCTCCACTTT. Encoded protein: CASSATAGDSPLHF.